These 13 T cell receptor beta chains originate from one sample sequenced in a study of a mutant IDH1 vaccine in newly diagnosed glioma. The sample's time point: baseline, week 1 (first vaccination visit). The treatment here: pre-vaccination baseline after standard-of-care therapy. Sequenced by immunoSEQ multiplex PCR; TCRdb stores in-frame clones only, minus some. The data contain about 59,000 clones, about 91% of them singletons. This material consisted of PBMCs, taken from a glioma patient treated with radiotherapy, temozolomide or both. These receptors all come from a man aged 45-60 years with glioma.

This chain connects TRBV4-2 to TRBJ1-2; 7 nucleotides agree with TRBD1. The germline V gene has CDR1 LGHNA and CDR2 YNFKEQ. V shed 2 bases, J shed 10 bases, and the junction held 4 bases outside the gene matches. This CDR3 has 12 residues. In DNA form, the CDR3 reads TGTGCCAGCAGCCAACCGGACAGGTACTACACCTTC. This codes for CASSQPDRYYTF.

V usage is TRBV6-4 and J usage is TRBJ2-1, with 14 bases matching TRBD2. The germline gives CDR1 MRHNA, CDR2 SNTAGT. This CDR3 spans 16 amino acids. V was pared by 5 bases and J by 10 bases, with 10 bases of the junction left unmatched. The CDR3, as DNA: TGTGCCAGCAGTCGAGGACTAGCGGGAGGTACAGGGGAGCAGTTCTTC. Residues: CASSRGLAGGTGEQFF.

V gene TRBV10-1 combines with J gene TRBJ2-2; the D is unclear. V was shortened by 7 bases and J by 3 bases, with 12 bases between the two germline ends. The CDR3 extends over 14 amino acids. CDR1 is WNHNN, CDR2 SYGVQD, per germline (reference sequence). The CDR3 spells CASKGNPDTGELFF. In nucleotides, the CDR3 is TGCGCCAGCAAGGGCAACCCCGACACCGGGGAGCTGTTTTTT.

This clone was recorded only once. This chain joins TRBV27 and TRBJ1-5; D call uncertain. The CDR3 is 15 amino acids. Germline V gene data show CDR1 as MNHEY and CDR2 as SMNVEV (reference sequence). Deletions cut 2 bases from V and 7 bases from J, with 15 bases between. CDR3 coding DNA: TGTGCCAGCAGTTTAACTAGTGGGGTGGGACAGCCCCAGCATTTT. Translating gives CASSLTSGVGQPQHF.

In DNA form, the CDR3 reads TGTGCCAGTAGTATCGATCGTCCAGGGCGTGATGGCTACACCTTC. Its translation: CASSIDRPGRDGYTF. The rearrangement joins TRBV19 to TRBJ1-2; TRBD1 might be the D (5 bases). Germline V gives CDR1 LNHDA, CDR2 SQIVND (reference sequence). The V and J ends lost 3 bases and 6 bases respectively, with 17 bases between them. The CDR3 length is 15 residues.

J is TRBJ2-7 and V is TRBV4-3; D is unresolved. Per the germline V gene, CDR1 is LGHNA and CDR2 is YSLEER. V was cut by 0 bases and J by 3 bases, with 15 bases left in between. The CDR3 consists of 16 residues. As DNA, the CDR3 is TGCGCCAGCAGCCAAGATGCTCACAGCCGAAGCTACGAGCAGTACTTC. Amino acids: CASSQDAHSRSYEQYF.

The V gene is TRBV10-1, the J gene TRBJ2-3; possible D gene TRBD2, 7 bases. Trimming removed 4 bases at V and 1 base at J, with 18 bases between. The CDR3 spans 17 residues. Germline CDR1 reads WNHNN; CDR2 reads SYGVQD (reference sequence). CDR3 nucleotide sequence: TGCGCCAGCAGTGGCCCCTCCGGGGGGCCCCGCACAGATACGCAGTATTTT. Its protein is CASSGPSGGPRTDTQYF.

This chain uses TRBV7-2 with TRBJ2-1; no clear D. V was clipped by 10 bases and J by 5 bases, with 18 bases between them. Germline CDR1 is SGHTA and CDR2 is FQGNSA. There are 14 residues in the CDR3. Written as DNA, the CDR3 is TGTGCCACTCAAGCGCACCTTAGGGACAATGAGCAGTTCTTC. It translates to CATQAHLRDNEQFF.

This chain joins TRBV7-9 and TRBJ1-6; D is uncertain. The CDR3 is made up of 13 amino acids. Trimming left V 8 bases short and J 5 bases short, with 10 bases between. Germline CDR1 reads SEHNR; CDR2 reads FQNEAQ (reference sequence). The chain's CDR3 is CASGGPNNSPLHF. DNA for the CDR3: TGTGCCAGCGGAGGGCCTAATAATTCACCCCTCCACTTT.

This rearrangement joins TRBV7-8 to TRBJ2-1; maybe TRBD1 (6 bases). CDR1 and CDR2 from the germline V gene are SGHVS and FQNEAQ. The CDR3 runs to 15 residues. V lost 1 base, J lost 7 bases, and 14 bases lay in between. Here the CDR3 DNA reads TGTGCCAGCAGCTTAGGAGTGGGGGCCCAGAATGAGCAGTTCTTC. This gives the protein CASSLGVGAQNEQFF.

The chain has TRBV9 and TRBJ1-4, with TRBD1 matching over 8 bases. Looked up from germline, CDR1 is SGDLS and CDR2 is YYNGEE. J gave up 5 bases and V 4 bases, and 7 bases lay outside the gene matches. This CDR3 spans 15 amino acids. This CDR3 is CASSPRQGKNEKLFF. DNA for the CDR3: TGTGCCAGCAGCCCACGACAGGGGAAAAATGAAAAACTGTTTTTT.

This rearrangement joins TRBV29-1 to TRBJ1-2; D is uncertain. Germline values: CDR1 SQVTM, CDR2 ANQGSEA. The CDR3 covers 14 residues. V lost 1 base to trimming and J lost 4 bases, with 13 bases between them. CDR3 bases: TGCAGCGTTGAAGTTGTAAAGGTGCTCTATGGCTACACCTTC. This codes for CSVEVVKVLYGYTF.

The chain is built from TRBV29-1 and TRBJ2-7, with D possibly TRBD1 on 6 matching bases. V lost 7 bases and J lost 5, with 18 bases in between. The CDR3 covers 13 residues. CDR1 and CDR2 from the germline V gene are SQVTM and ANQGSEA. The CDR3 protein is CSAKTGKGNEQYF. Here the CDR3 DNA reads TGCAGCGCCAAGACAGGAAAGGGCAACGAGCAGTACTTC.